This TCR beta chain emerged from a study of memory CD4+ T cells and cytomegalovirus serostatus. For this clone: The antigen is not known.

This table comes from immunoSEQ multiplex PCR, and its TCRdb copy is limited to in-frame clones, with some not included. The data contain around 49,000 clones, around four fifths of them singletons. Single viable CD3+CD4+CD8-CD45RO+ cells were sorted as the memory CD4+ T cells. After thawing, CD4+ T cells were positively selected. J lost 3 bases, V lost 3 bases, and 12 bases had no gene match. Germline loops: CDR1 GTSNPN, CDR2 SVGIG (reference sequence). This CDR3 has 16 amino acids. The study's findings and limits: Repertoires predicted CMV serostatus with median bootstrapped AUC of about 0.95. Of 150 to 200 reported CMV TCRbeta sequences, 60 to 85 were found in memory CD4+ repertoires.

The sample taken for sequencing was memory CD4+ T cells from blood. This TCR came from an adult in good health and CMV-seronegative. This chain connects TRBV30 to TRBJ2-3; 7 positions match TRBD2. In DNA form, the CDR3 reads TGTGCCTGGAGAGTGGGAGGGCCGGGGCGGACAGATACGCAGTATTTT. It specifies CAWRVGGPGRTDTQYF.